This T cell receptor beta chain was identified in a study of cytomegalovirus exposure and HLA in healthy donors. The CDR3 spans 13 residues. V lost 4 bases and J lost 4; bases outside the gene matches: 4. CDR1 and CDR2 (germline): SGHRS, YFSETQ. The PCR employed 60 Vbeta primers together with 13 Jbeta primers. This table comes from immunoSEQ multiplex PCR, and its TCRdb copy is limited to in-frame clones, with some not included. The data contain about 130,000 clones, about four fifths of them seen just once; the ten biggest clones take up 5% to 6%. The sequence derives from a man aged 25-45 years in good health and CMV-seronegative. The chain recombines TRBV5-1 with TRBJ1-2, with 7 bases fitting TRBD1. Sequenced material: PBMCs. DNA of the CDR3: TGCGCCAGCAGCACCGGGGACAGCTATGGCTACACCTTC. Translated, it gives CASSTGDSYGYTF.